This record looks at one TCR beta chain sequence and its context. Antigen specificity is unknown. V shed 3 bases and J 3 bases; nucleotides not matched to a gene: 9. The CDR3 totals 16 residues. CDR1 is KGHSH and CDR2 is LQKENI in the germline V gene. The sample is drawn from a study of cytomegalovirus exposure and HLA in healthy donors. Findings of the study overall: Most TCR beta V segments were productive about 87% or about 30% of the time in an earlier analysis. In a later analysis, several top co-occurrence clusters appeared linked to parvovirus B19, influenza, CMV and Epstein-Barr virus.

Primers: 60 Vbeta forward and 13 Jbeta reverse. TCRdb keeps only in-frame clones here, not all; method: immunoSEQ multiplex PCR. The sample consists of about 180,000 clones, about 85% of them appearing once. V gene TRBV18 combines with J gene TRBJ2-5; 8 bases align to TRBD2. This TCR derives from a girl under 18 in good health and CMV-seropositive. Sequencing was done on a sample of PBMCs. Here the CDR3 reads CASSPAWLLAEETQYF. The DNA for the CDR3 is TGTGCCAGCTCACCCGCCTGGTTACTAGCGGAAGAGACCCAGTACTTC.